The present T cell receptor (beta chain) was sequenced within a study of blood T cell repertoires in COVID-19. Overall study: The United States, Italy and Spain supplied acute and convalescent COVID-19 samples. PBMCs, B-cell-depleted T cells, or T cells provided the cDNA or gDNA that made up the material.

In the original analysis: Amplified reference gene primers provided the basis for estimating nucleated cell counts. Clones were read by immunoSEQ multiplex PCR, and TCRdb kept only the in-frame ones, dropping some. That table gives V, J and clone size, and the DNA gave D and trimming. The data hold approximately 60,000 clones, with about 76% observed a single time. CDR1 is SNHLY, CDR2 FYNNEI, per germline. CDR3 size: 16 residues. The V segment lost 2 bases and the J segment 2 bases; nucleotides outside the gene matches: 6. Sequencing was performed on peripheral blood. V is TRBV2 and J is TRBJ2-5, with 9 bases lining up with TRBD1. This receptor was identified in a human donor in a cohort sampled during active COVID-19. CDR3 loop: CASSERRGTGQETQYF. The CDR3 DNA sequence: TGTGCCAGCAGTGAACGCCGCGGGACAGGGCAAGAGACCCAGTACTTC. Full variable domain (rest looked up from reference TRBV2 and TRBJ2-5): EPEVTQTPSHQVTQMGQEVILRCVPISNHLYFYWYRQILGQKVEFLVSFYNNEISEKSEIFDDQFSVERPDGSNFTLKIRSTKLEDSAMYFCASSERRGTGQETQYFGPGTRLLVL.